This T cell receptor (beta chain) was recovered during a study of a mutant IDH1 vaccine in newly diagnosed glioma (dated by TCRdb to about 2021). As for the study more broadly: Of the approximately 32 treated patients, roughly 60% were male and 37.5% were female, and the mean age was roughly 40 years. Peripheral blood was drawn at six visits: V03 (baseline), V05, V07, V10, V12 and V13. For exploratory analyses, 25 to 30 treated patients had longitudinal TCRB deep sequencing done wherever samples were available. Prior to enrollment, patients had been given standard therapy consisting of radiotherapy alone, temozolomide alone, or radiochemotherapy with temozolomide, with the combination given to most patients.

The sample's time point label, in plain terms: baseline, week 1 (first vaccination visit). The intended sense of this specimen's treatment or condition label: pre-vaccination baseline after standard-of-care therapy. All donors had newly diagnosed IDH1-mutant astrocytomas of WHO grade 3 or 4 that showed loss of nuclear ATRX. The samples were drawn from NOA16, a multicentre, single-arm, open-label phase I trial in Germany that tested a mutant IDH1 peptide vaccine in humans for the first time. Visit V03 blood draws served as the baseline sample for immunogenicity testing. The DNeasy Blood and Tissue Kit was used to extract genomic DNA from EDTA blood for TCRB sequencing. What the work shows at the level of the full study, not this receptor alone: Immune responses induced by the vaccine were seen in around 94% of patients across multiple MHC alleles. Changes in the top peripheral T cell clonotypes picked up by TCRB sequencing did not appear to be linked to pseudoprogression. Selection of PBMC samples for TCRB deep sequencing was based on availability. It was noted by the authors that analyses of patient blood samples could not be reproduced owing to sample limitations.

Library creation used the immunoSEQ multiplex PCR assay. Rearranged TCR beta chain sequences were amplified with the hsTCRB Kit following the manufacturer's protocol. An Illumina MiSeq was used to sequence the TCRB libraries. The published analysis was carried out like this. The kit vendor's proprietary platform handled demultiplexing, trimming and gene mapping. The immuneACCESS repertoire file appears here via TCRdb, limited to in-frame rearrangements. These files lack a portion of the clones; in checked studies, under half of the deficit traces to unresolved V genes, and the cause of the others is not known. The V and J calls and the clone size are those of that table, but D and trimming were determined from the DNA. Present in this sample are some 60,000 clones, about 91% of which were seen just once. The biggest ten clones account for roughly 2.5% of the sample. Details on this clone: Its target antigen remains unknown. No clone much larger than this one lies a single base away; base qualities are absent.

The sequenced sample was PBMCs, obtained from a glioma patient treated with radiotherapy, temozolomide or both. This receptor was taken from a man between 45 and 60 years old with glioma.

The nucleotide sequence is TGTGCCAGCAGCTGGCGGGCTAGCGGGGGGACAGATACGCAGTATTTT. Its translation is CASSWRASGGTDTQYF. The chain employs TRBV7-8 and TRBJ2-3, and TRBD2 matches 11 of the central bases. The CDR3 runs 16 amino acids, cysteine and phenylalanine included. The DNA shown is the 48-base CDR3, in frame from base 1. The germline V end is reduced by 4 bases and the J end by 3 bases; junction bases left unmatched: 6. CDR1 SGHVS and CDR2 FQNEAQ were looked up in the germline V gene.